This T cell receptor beta chain was profiled in a study of shared clonotypes between healthy human individuals. Study findings and constraints: Compared with clonotypes that all four donors shared, non-shared clonotypes had lower generation probabilities.

The data were produced by immunoSEQ multiplex PCR, yet TCRdb's version contains in-frame clones alone and is incomplete. This sample has around 750,000 clones, with around 72% found just once. Comment on this clone: Its antigen is currently unknown.

Looked up from germline, CDR1 is LNHDA and CDR2 is SQIVND (reference sequence). The CDR3 contains 16 residues. The V and J ends lost 6 bases and 2 bases respectively, with 20 bases between them. The gene calls are TRBV19 and TRBJ2-7, with D perhaps TRBD1 (6 bases). This clonotype originated in a woman aged 25 to 39 in good health. Input material: memory CD4+ T cells sorted from blood. The subset was: CD45RA-negative fraction. The CDR3 nucleotides read TGTGCCAGTAGCCCCCTGGACAGCAGTACAACCTACGAGCAGTACTTC. Translation: CASSPLDSSTTYEQYF.